This note documents a single TCR beta chain sequence. The record originates from a study of blood T cell repertoires in COVID-19. The V gene's germline CDR1 is MNHNY and CDR2 SVGAGI (reference sequence). There are 16 residues in the CDR3. Trimming took 7 bases from V and 2 from J; bases not matched to a gene: 10. Only in-frame clones appear in the TCRdb table, and some are missing; sequencing was by immunoSEQ multiplex PCR. The repertoire holds about 250,000 clones, with about nine tenths as singletons. This sequence was found in a young man with COVID-19, enrolled during active disease. The V call is TRBV6-6, the J call TRBJ2-7; 11 bases are shared with TRBD2. Sequenced input: peripheral blood. This CDR3 is CASTRTSSGGAYEQYF. The CDR3 nucleotides read TGTGCCAGCACTCGTACCAGTAGCGGGGGGGCCTACGAGCAGTACTTC.